This passage covers 8 T cell receptor beta chains from one sample sequenced in a study of identical twins. TCRdb used MiXCR to reprocess the 5' RACE reads, holding one entry per CDR3 protein. This table holds 1.5 million to 2 million distinct CDR3 sequences, around a third found once. The sequenced material came from cord blood. Source of these receptors: a newborn girl in good health.

The chain links TRBV3-1 to TRBJ2-3, with 9 bases that match TRBD2. Germline CDR1 and CDR2: LGHDT and YNNKEL (reference sequence). The V gene end was trimmed by 4 bases and the J gene end by 3 bases; junction bases not matched to a gene: 11. The CDR3 consists of 17 residues. The CDR3 DNA is TGTGCCAGCAGCCCGGGTGGGATGGGACTAGCAACAGATACGCAGTATTTT. It codes for CASSPGGMGLATDTQYF.

V gene TRBV24-1 combines with J gene TRBJ2-1, with 8 bases matching TRBD2. Germline V gene sequence: CDR1 KGHDR, CDR2 SFDVKD. The junction had 12 bases not matched to a gene; V was cut back by 1 base and J by 8 bases. This CDR3 region has 17 residues. The CDR3: CATSDFTLDGGRYEQFF. DNA of the CDR3: TGTGCCACCAGTGATTTTACTCTAGATGGCGGGAGGTATGAGCAGTTCTTC.

CDR3 coding DNA: TGCAGTGCTAGAGATCTCACAGGTCTACAAGAGACCCAGTACTTC. Translating it yields CSARDLTGLQETQYF. The chain has TRBV20-1 and TRBJ2-5, with D tentatively TRBD1 (5 bases). This CDR3 has 15 amino acids. The V end lost 0 bases, the J end lost 2 bases, and 13 bases lay between the germline ends. CDR1 and CDR2 from the germline V gene are DFQATT and SNEGSKA (reference sequence).

The chain uses TRBV20-1 and TRBJ1-4, with D possibly being TRBD1 (5 bases). Per germline, CDR1 DFQATT and CDR2 SNEGSKA (reference sequence). Trimming stripped 0 bases from V and 7 bases from J, with 18 bases between. The CDR3 sequence is 16 residues long. CDR3 coding DNA: TGCAGTGCTAGAGATCCTACCCGGGACGGCCTTGAAAAACTGTTTTTT. Residues: CSARDPTRDGLEKLFF.

This chain uses TRBV6-1 with TRBJ1-5; D gene unclear. This CDR3 has 15 residues. Germline assignment: CDR1 MNHNS and CDR2 SASEGT. Between the trimmed V and J ends, which lost 0 bases and 4 bases, there was a span of 10 bases. The CDR3 nucleotides read TGTGCCAGCAGTGAAGCGCTCAGGTTAAATCAGCCCCAGCATTTT. This encodes CASSEALRLNQPQHF.

The CDR3 sequence: CASRNPAAGVNEKLFF. The CDR3 DNA sequence: TGTGCCAGTAGAAATCCTGCCGCAGGGGTTAATGAAAAACTGTTTTTT. The chain links TRBV19 to TRBJ1-4; the D gene is possibly TRBD1 (6 bases). Germline V gives CDR1 LNHDA, CDR2 SQIVND (reference sequence). This CDR3 is built from 16 residues. Deletions cut 6 bases from V and 4 bases from J, with 18 bases between.

This clonotype came up a few times. This sequence joins TRBV7-2 and TRBJ2-7; 11 positions agree with TRBD2. The J segment lost 7 bases and the V segment lost 2 bases, leaving 4 bases of the junction unmatched. This CDR3 is 14 amino acids long. Germline V gives CDR1 SGHTA, CDR2 FQGNSA. The CDR3 sequence is CASSLTRLAGEQYF. The CDR3, as DNA: TGTGCCAGCAGCTTAACGCGACTAGCGGGGGAGCAGTACTTC.

This clonotype has ten or more counts. V gene TRBV12-3 or TRBV12-4 combines with J gene TRBJ2-4; 7 positions match TRBD2. After removal of 6 bases from V and 14 bases from J, the junction contained 10 bases not matched to a gene. CDR3 length: 12 residues. CDR3 coding DNA: TGTGCCAGCAGCCTCCCGGGACTACCGAAGTACTTC. This codes for CASSLPGLPKYF.